This entry features one T cell receptor beta chain sequence. Its specificity is not known. The data were obtained in a study of OX40 agonist ivuxolimab in advanced cancers. Study-wide background: Ivuxolimab was administered intravenously to patients at 0.01 to 10 mg/kg every 2 weeks. Treatment received earlier with anti-PD-1, anti-PD-L1 or anti-CTLA-4 agents was allowed, and approximately 44% had some.

Produced via immunoSEQ multiplex PCR; TCRdb's table is partial and in-frame only. The table records approximately 74,000 clones, around nine tenths of them present only once. Germline V gene sequence: CDR1 LNHDA, CDR2 SQIVND (reference sequence). CDR3 length equals 15 residues. The junction had 7 bases not matched to a gene; V was cut back by 1 base and J by 7 bases. Study findings and constraints: In the 0.1 to 3.0 mg/kg range, CD4+ and CD8+ blood T cells had expanded clonally by week 6. On average, a greater number of expanded clones characterised CD8+ T cells relative to CD4+.

Specimen: CD4+ or CD8+ T cells sorted from blood, collected in a trial of the OX40 agonist ivuxolimab. The receptor was derived from an adult with an advanced solid tumor such as melanoma, head and neck, liver or kidney cancer. This chain joins TRBV19 and TRBJ1-5; 7 bases line up with TRBD1. CDR3 region: CASSIVRQGGQPQHF. The CDR3 bases are TGTGCCAGTAGTATAGTACGACAGGGAGGCCAGCCCCAGCATTTT.